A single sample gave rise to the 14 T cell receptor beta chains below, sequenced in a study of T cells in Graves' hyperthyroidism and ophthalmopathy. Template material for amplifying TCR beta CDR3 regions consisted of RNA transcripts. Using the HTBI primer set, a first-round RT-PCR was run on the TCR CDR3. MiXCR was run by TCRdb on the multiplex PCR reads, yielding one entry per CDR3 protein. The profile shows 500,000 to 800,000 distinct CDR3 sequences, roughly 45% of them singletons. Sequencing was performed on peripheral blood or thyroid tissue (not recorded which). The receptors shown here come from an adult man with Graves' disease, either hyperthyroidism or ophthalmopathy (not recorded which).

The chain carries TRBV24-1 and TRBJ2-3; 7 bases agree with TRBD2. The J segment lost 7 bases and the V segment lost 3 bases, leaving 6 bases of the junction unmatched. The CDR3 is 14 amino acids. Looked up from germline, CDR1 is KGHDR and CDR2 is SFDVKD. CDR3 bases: TGTGCCACCAGTGATCAGCGGGATTTGCATACGCAGTATTTT. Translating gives CATSDQRDLHTQYF.

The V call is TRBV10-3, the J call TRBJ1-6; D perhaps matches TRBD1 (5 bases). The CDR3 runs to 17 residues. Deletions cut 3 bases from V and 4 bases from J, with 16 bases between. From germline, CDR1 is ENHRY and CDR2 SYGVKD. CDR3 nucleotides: TGTGCCATCAGTGACGCACGGCAGGGCGGTTATAATTCACCCCTCCACTTT. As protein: CAISDARQGGYNSPLHF.

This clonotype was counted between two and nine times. The CDR3 is CASSRSPGATGNTIYF. In nucleotides, the CDR3 is TGTGCCAGCAGCCGTTCCCCAGGGGCTACTGGAAACACCATATATTTT. The V and J genes are TRBV9 and TRBJ1-3; TRBD1 is a possible D gene (6 bases). CDR3 length: 16 residues. Germline values: CDR1 SGDLS, CDR2 YYNGEE. Trimming removed 4 bases at V and 2 bases at J, with 16 bases between. Supplemented by reference TRBV9 and TRBJ1-3, the full variable domain reads DSGVTQTPKHLITATGQRVTLRCSPRSGDLSVYWYQQSLDQGLQFLIQYYNGEERAKGNILERFSAQQFPDLHSELNLSSLELGDSALYFCASSRSPGATGNTIYFGEGSWLTVV.

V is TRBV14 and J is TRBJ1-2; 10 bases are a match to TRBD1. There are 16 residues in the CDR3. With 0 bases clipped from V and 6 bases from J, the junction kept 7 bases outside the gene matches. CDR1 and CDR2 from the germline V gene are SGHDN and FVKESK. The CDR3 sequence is CASSQEIGTGAHGYTF. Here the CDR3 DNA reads TGTGCCAGCAGCCAAGAAATTGGGACAGGGGCTCATGGCTACACCTTC.

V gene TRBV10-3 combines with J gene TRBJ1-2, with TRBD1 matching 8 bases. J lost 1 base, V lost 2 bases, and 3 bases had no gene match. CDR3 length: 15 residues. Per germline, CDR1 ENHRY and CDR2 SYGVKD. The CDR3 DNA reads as TGTGCCATCAGTGAGGCTACAGGGGGTAACTATGGCTACACCTTC. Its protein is CAISEATGGNYGYTF.

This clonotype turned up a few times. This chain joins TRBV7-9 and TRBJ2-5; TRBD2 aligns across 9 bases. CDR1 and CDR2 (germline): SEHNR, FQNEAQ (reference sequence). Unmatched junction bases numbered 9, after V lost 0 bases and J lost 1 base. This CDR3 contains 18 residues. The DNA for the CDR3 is TGTGCCAGCAGCTTAGCGCGGAATAGCGGGAGCCCCCAAGAGACCCAGTACTTC. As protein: CASSLARNSGSPQETQYF.

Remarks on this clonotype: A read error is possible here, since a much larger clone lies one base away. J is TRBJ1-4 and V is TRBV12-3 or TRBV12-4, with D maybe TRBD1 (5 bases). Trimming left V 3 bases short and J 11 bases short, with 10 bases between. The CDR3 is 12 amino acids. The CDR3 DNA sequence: TGTGCCAGCAGTTTGTACGAGGGGAAACTGTTTTTT. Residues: CASSLYEGKLFF.

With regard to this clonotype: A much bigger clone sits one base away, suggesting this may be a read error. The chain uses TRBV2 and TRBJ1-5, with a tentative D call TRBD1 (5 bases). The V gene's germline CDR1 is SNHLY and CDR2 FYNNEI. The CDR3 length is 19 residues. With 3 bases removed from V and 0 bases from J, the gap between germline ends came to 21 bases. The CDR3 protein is CASSDRARGTYTSNQPQHF. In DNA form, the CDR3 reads TGTGCCAGCAGTGACAGGGCCAGAGGGACGTATACTAGCAATCAGCCCCAGCATTTT.

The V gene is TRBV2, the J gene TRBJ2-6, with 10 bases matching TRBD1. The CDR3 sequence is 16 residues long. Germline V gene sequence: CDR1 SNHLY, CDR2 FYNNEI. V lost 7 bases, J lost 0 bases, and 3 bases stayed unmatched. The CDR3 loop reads CASNRDRGSGANVLTF. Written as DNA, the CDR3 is TGTGCCAGCAATCGGGACAGGGGCTCTGGGGCCAACGTCCTGACTTTC.

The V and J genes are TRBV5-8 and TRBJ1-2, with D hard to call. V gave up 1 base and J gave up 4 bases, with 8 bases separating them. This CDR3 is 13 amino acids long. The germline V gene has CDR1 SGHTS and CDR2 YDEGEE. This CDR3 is CASSLRPSYGYTF. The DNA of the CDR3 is TGTGCCAGCAGCTTGCGACCCAGCTATGGCTACACCTTC.

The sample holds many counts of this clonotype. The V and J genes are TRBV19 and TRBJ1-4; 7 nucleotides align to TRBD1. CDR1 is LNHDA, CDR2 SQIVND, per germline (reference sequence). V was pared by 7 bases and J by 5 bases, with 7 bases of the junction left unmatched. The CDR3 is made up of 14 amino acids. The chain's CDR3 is CASTSQGRNEKLFF. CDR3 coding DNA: TGTGCCAGTACCTCACAGGGGAGGAATGAAAAACTGTTTTTT.

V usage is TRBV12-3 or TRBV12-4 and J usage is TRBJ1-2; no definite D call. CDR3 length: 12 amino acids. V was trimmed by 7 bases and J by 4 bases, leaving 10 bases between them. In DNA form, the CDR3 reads TGTGCCAGCACTGACAAGGTCTATGGCTACACCTTC. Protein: CASTDKVYGYTF.

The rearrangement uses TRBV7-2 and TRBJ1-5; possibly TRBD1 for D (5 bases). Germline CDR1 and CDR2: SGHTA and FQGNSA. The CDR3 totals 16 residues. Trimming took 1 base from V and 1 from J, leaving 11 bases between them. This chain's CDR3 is CASSLDRGPSNQPQHF. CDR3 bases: TGTGCCAGCAGCTTAGATCGGGGACCGAGCAATCAGCCCCAGCATTTT.

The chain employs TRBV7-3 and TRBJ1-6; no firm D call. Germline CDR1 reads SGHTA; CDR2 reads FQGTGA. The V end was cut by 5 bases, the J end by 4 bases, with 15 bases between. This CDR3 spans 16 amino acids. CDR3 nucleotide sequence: TGTGCCAGCAGCCCTGGGAGGAATCGGTATAATTCACCCCTCCACTTT. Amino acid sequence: CASSPGRNRYNSPLHF.